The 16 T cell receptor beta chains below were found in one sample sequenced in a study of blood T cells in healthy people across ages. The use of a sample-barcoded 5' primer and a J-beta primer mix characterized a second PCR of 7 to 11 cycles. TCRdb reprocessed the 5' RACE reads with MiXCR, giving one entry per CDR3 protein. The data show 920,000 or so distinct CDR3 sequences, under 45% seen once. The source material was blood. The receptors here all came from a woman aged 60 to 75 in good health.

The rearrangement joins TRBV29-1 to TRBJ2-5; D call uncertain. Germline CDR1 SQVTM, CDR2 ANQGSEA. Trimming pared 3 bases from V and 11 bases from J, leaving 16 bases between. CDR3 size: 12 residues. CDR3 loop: CSVEAQYDEQYF. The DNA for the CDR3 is TGCAGCGTTGAGGCCCAATATGATGAGCAGTACTTC.

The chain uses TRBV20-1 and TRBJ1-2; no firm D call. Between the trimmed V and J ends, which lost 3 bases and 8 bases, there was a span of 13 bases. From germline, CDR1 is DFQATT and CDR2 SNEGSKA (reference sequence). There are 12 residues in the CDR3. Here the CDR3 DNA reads TGCAGTGCTAGGGACGGCTATGGGGGCTACACCTTC. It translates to CSARDGYGGYTF.

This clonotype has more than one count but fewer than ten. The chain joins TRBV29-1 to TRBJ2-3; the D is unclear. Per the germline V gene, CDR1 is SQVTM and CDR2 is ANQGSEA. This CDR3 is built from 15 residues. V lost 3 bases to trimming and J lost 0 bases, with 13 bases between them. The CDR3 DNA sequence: TGCAGCGTTGAGGCTTTCGAGGCTAGCACAGATACGCAGTATTTT. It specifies CSVEAFEASTDTQYF.

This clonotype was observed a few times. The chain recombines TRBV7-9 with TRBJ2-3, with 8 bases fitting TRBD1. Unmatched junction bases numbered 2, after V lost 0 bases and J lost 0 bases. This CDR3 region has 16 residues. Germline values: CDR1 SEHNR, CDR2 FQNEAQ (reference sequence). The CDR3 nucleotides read TGTGCCAGCAGCTTAGCGCGGACAGGGAGCACAGATACGCAGTATTTT. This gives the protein CASSLARTGSTDTQYF.

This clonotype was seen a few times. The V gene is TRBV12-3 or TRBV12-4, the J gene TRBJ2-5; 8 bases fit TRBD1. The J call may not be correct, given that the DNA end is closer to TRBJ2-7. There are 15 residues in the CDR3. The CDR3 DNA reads TGTGCCAGCAGCCCCTCCGCCAGGGGGCTGGGCGAGCAGTACTTC. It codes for CASSPSARGLGEQYF.

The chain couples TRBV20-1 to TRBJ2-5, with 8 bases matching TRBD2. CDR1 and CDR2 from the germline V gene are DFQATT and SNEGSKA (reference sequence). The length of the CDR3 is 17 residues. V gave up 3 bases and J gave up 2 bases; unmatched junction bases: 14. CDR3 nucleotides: TGCAGTGCTAGTCGGCTAGCGGGCCCTGCCGCTCAAGAGACCCAGTACTTC. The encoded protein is CSASRLAGPAAQETQYF.

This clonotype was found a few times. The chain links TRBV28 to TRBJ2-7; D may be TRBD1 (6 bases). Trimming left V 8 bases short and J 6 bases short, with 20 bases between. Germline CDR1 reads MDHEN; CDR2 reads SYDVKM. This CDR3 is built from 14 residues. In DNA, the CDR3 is TGTGCCAGCCAGCCTCGAGGGGGAAACGGCGAGCAGTACTTC. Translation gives CASQPRGGNGEQYF.

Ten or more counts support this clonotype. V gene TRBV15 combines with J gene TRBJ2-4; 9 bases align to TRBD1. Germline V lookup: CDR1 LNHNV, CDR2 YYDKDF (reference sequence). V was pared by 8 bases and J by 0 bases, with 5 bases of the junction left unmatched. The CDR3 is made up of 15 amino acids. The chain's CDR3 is CATGQGNLAKNIQYF. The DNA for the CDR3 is TGTGCCACCGGACAGGGGAACTTAGCCAAAAACATTCAGTACTTC.

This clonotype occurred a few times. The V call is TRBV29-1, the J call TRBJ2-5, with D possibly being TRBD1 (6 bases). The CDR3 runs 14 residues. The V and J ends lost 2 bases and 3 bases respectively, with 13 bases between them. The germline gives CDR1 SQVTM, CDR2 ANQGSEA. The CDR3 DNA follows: TGCAGCGTTGAAAAAAGGGGGTCCGAAGAGACCCAGTACTTC. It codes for CSVEKRGSEETQYF. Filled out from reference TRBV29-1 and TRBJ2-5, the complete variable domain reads SAVISQKPSRDICQRGTSLTIQCQVDSQVTMMFWYRQQPGQSLTLIATANQGSEATYESGFVIDKFPISRPNLTFSTLTVSNMSPEDSSIYLCSVEKRGSEETQYFGPGTRLLVL.

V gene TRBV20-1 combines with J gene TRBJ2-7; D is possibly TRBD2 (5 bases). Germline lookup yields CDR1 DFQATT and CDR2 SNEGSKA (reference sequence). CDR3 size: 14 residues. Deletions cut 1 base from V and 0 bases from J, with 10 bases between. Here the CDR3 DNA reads TGCAGTGCTAGAGGCCAGCGGAGCTCCTACGAGCAGTACTTC. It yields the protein CSARGQRSSYEQYF.

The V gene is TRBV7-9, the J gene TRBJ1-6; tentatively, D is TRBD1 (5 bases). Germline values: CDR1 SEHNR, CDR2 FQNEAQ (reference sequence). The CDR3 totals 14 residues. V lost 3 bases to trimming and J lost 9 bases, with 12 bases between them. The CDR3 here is CASSFRGGASPLHF. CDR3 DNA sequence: TGTGCCAGCAGCTTTAGGGGTGGTGCTTCACCCCTCCACTTT.

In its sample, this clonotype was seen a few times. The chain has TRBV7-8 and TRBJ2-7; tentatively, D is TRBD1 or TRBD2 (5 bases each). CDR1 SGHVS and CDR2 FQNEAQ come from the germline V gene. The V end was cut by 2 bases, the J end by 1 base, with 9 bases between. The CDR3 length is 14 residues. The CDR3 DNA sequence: TGTGCCAGCAGCTTACCGGGACGATCCTACGAGCAGTACTTC. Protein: CASSLPGRSYEQYF.

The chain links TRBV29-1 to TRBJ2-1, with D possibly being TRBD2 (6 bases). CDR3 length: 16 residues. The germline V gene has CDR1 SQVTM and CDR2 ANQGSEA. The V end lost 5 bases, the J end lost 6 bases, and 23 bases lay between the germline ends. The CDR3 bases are TGCAGCGTTCCACTCCCCCTAGCGAGTAGGTCCAATGAGCAGTTCTTC. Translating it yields CSVPLPLASRSNEQFF.

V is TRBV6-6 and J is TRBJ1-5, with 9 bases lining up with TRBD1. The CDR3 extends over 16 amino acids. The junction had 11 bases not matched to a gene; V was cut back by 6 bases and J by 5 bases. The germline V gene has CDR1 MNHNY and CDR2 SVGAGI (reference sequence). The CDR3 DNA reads TGTGCCAGCAGCCCTAGGGGACAGGGACGTGATCAGCCCCAGCATTTT. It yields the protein CASSPRGQGRDQPQHF.

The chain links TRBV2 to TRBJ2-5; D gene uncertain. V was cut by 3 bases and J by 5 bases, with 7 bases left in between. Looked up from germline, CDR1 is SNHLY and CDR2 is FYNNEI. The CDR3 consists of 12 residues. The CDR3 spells CASSEPVETQYF. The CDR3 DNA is TGTGCCAGCAGTGAGCCGGTGGAGACCCAGTACTTC.

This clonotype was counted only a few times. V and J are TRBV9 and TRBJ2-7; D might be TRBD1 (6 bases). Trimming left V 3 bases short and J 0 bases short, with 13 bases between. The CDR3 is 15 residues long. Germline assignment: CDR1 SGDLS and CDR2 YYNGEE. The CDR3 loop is CASSGRDTHSYEQYF. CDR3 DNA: TGTGCCAGCAGCGGCCGGGACACCCACTCCTACGAGCAGTACTTC.